This T cell receptor (beta chain) was identified in a study of shared clonotypes between healthy human individuals. About the study: Serving as donors were a couple of women and three men, whose ages spanned 18 to 49.

Naive CD45RA+ and memory CD45RA-negative subsets were split from CD4+ cells. Per germline, CDR1 SGHDN and CDR2 FVKESK. Deletions cut 3 bases from V and 5 bases from J, with 7 bases between. There are 12 residues in the CDR3. Method: immunoSEQ multiplex PCR; TCRdb's copy keeps in-frame clones and lacks some. The top ten hold 0.36% of the sample, which has 2 million to 2.5 million clones, 80% to 95% seen once. Findings and caveats of the study: With a handful of donors compared, 4.5% to 6.5% of naive CD4 clonotypes were shared. Memory subsets generally showed lower estimated richness than naive subsets.

Notes on this clone: Its antigen is still unknown.

This receptor was obtained from a man between 18 and 35 years old in good health. Some clones in this sample may be carry-over from other donors' samples. The gene calls are TRBV14 and TRBJ2-5; either TRBD1 or TRBD2 may supply D (5 bases each). The sequenced material came from naive CD4+ T cells from PBMCs. Subset indicated: CD45RA+ positively selected. The CDR3 DNA follows: TGTGCCAGCAGCCACAGGGACGAGACCCAGTACTTC. It encodes CASSHRDETQYF.